The next 10 T cell receptor beta chains were all read from a single sample in a study of T cell repertoires in cytomegalovirus infection. TCRdb independently ran MiXCR on the reads; one entry per CDR3 protein. The sample records some 300,000 distinct CDR3 sequences, about an eighth being singletons. The sample comprised PBMCs. These TCRs come from a human donor in good health (CMV status not recorded). Some clones in this sample may be carry-over from other donors' samples.

In regard to this clonotype: Being one base from a much bigger clone, this may be a read error. The chain links TRBV6-5 to TRBJ2-3; D unresolved. The germline V gene encodes CDR1 MNHEY and CDR2 SVGAGI. The length of the CDR3 is 14 residues. The CDR3 loop is CARSPLGDTDTQYF. CDR3 coding DNA: TGTGCCCGCAGTCCCCTCGGAGACACAGATACGCAGTATTTT.

This chain joins TRBV6-2 or TRBV6-3 and TRBJ1-1; TRBD1 might be the D (6 bases). The CDR3 runs 15 residues. In germline, CDR1 is MNHEY, CDR2 SVGEGT. The V and J ends lost 2 bases and 4 bases respectively, with 14 bases between them. CDR3 DNA: TGTGCCAGCAGTTACCCGAGACAGGTTTCCACTGAAGCTTTCTTT. This translates into CASSYPRQVSTEAFF.

The chain has TRBV4-2 and TRBJ1-1; 7 nucleotides line up with TRBD1. Germline V gene lookup returns CDR1 LGHNA and CDR2 YNFKEQ. This CDR3 contains 15 residues. V trimming: 3 bases; J trimming: 8 bases; junction bases outside the gene matches: 12. DNA for the CDR3: TGTGCCAGCAGCCACGCCGGGACAGCTGGACTCGAAGCTTTCTTT. Its translation: CASSHAGTAGLEAFF.

The gene calls are TRBV20-1 and TRBJ2-5, with 8 bases matching TRBD2. The germline V gene has CDR1 DFQATT and CDR2 SNEGSKA (reference sequence). CDR3 length equals 14 residues. Trimming removed 6 bases from V and 5 bases from J; junction bases left unmatched: 11. The CDR3 loop is CSARGVAGRETQYF. The CDR3 DNA reads as TGCAGTGCCCGGGGGGTAGCGGGGAGGGAGACCCAGTACTTC.

Concerning this clonotype itself: One end of the junction fails to match germline, which may point to a read error. The J gene is TRBJ2-7, the V gene TRBV28; 8 positions agree with TRBD2. The CDR3 runs to 14 residues. Per germline, CDR1 MDHEN and CDR2 SYDVKM. The CDR3 protein is CASTSGGGRNDQYF. CDR3 DNA: TGTGCCAGCACGAGCGGGGGAGGGAGGAACGACCAGTACTTC.

The rearrangement joins TRBV27 to TRBJ2-7; unclear D gene. V dropped 8 bases and J dropped 4 bases, with 12 bases sitting between them. Germline-derived CDR1 and CDR2 are MNHEY and SMNVEV (reference sequence). The CDR3 is 12 residues long. This CDR3 reads CASGRLSYEQYF. In nucleotides, the CDR3 is TGTGCCAGCGGCCGCCTATCATACGAGCAGTACTTC.

This clonotype has a count of ten or more. The rearrangement links TRBV28 to TRBJ2-2; D remains unclear. The CDR3 spans 13 residues. V gave up 3 bases and J gave up 3 bases, with 5 bases separating them. Looked up from germline, CDR1 is MDHEN and CDR2 is SYDVKM. The CDR3 nucleotides are TGTGCCAGCAGTTTTACTTACACCGGGGAGCTGTTTTTT. Translation gives CASSFTYTGELFF.

V usage is TRBV4-1 and J usage is TRBJ2-7; D is possibly TRBD1 (5 bases). Trimming took 0 bases from V and 3 from J, leaving 9 bases between them. The V gene's germline CDR1 is MGHRA and CDR2 YSYEKL. The CDR3 has 14 residues. The CDR3 coding sequence is TGCGCCAGCAGCCAAGAAGGGGCTGGCTACGAGCAGTACTTC. This sequence encodes CASSQEGAGYEQYF.

This clonotype came up many times. The chain joins TRBV12-3 or TRBV12-4 to TRBJ2-3, with D possibly being TRBD2 (6 bases). The V end lost 2 bases, the J end lost 2 bases, and 14 bases lay between the germline ends. The CDR3 is 16 amino acids. CDR3 sequence (DNA): TGTGCCAGCAGTTTAAGCCTAGCGCTTGACACAGATACGCAGTATTTT. Its translation: CASSLSLALDTDTQYF.

This clonotype was seen ten or more times. The J gene is TRBJ2-7, the V gene TRBV7-8; D ambiguous. Germline assignment: CDR1 SGHVS and CDR2 FQNEAQ. Trimming shortened V by 5 bases and J by 2 bases, and 13 bases separated the two germline ends. The CDR3 length is 14 residues. CDR3 in DNA: TGTGCCAGCAGCCCCTCCTCTAACGCCTACGAGCAGTACTTC. Its protein product is CASSPSSNAYEQYF. The full variable domain, in which reference TRBV7-8 and TRBJ2-7 provide the parts outside the CDR3, is GAGVSQSPRYKVAKRGQDVALRCDPISGHVSLFWYQQALGQGPEFLTYFQNEAQLDKSGLPSDRFFAERPEGSVSTLKIQRTQQEDSAVYLCASSPSSNAYEQYFGPGTRLTVT.